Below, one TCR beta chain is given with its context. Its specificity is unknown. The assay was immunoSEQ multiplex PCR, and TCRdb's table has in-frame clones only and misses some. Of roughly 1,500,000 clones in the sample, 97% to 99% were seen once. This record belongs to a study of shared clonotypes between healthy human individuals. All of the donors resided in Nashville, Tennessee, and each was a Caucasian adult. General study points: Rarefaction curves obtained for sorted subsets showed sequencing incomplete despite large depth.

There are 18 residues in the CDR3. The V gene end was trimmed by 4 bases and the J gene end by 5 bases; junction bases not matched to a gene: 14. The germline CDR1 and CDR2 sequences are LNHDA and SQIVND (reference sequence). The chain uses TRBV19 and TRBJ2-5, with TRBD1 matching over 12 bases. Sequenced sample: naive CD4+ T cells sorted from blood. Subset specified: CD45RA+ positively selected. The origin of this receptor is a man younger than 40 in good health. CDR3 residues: CASSKTGTGGIAGETQYF. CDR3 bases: TGTGCCAGTAGTAAAACCGGGACAGGGGGCATCGCCGGCGAGACCCAGTACTTC.